The rows below give T cell receptor beta chains drawn from one sample of a study of blood T cell repertoires in COVID-19. Clones were read by immunoSEQ multiplex PCR, and TCRdb kept only the in-frame ones, dropping some. Of under 150,000 clones listed, roughly 90% are singletons. Sequencing was performed on peripheral blood. These TCRs come from a man between 50 and 59 years old with active or convalescent COVID-19. The CDR3 runs from the conserved cysteine through the conserved F or W. The order of the fields is CDR3 DNA, CDR3 protein, clone size, V gene, D gene, J gene. A D gene is named only where the DNA matches it firmly. Only part of the rows carry a size: once, few, many, or a class if the clone is expanded.

DNA: TGTGCCAGCAGCCAAGACAGGGGAGGCGAGCAGTACTTC
CDR3: CASSQDRGGEQYF
size: .
V: TRBV11-2
D: TRBD1
J: TRBJ2-7

DNA: TGCGCCAGCAGCCGTTTCCTAGCGGGACTTTACAATGAGCAGTTCTTC
CDR3: CASSRFLAGLYNEQFF
size: .
V: TRBV4-3
D: TRBD2
J: TRBJ2-1

DNA: TGTGCCAGCAGCCAGAGGGTGAGCGCATCACTCACCTACGAGCAGTACTTC
CDR3: CASSQRVSASLTYEQYF
size: .
V: TRBV14
D: .
J: TRBJ2-7

DNA: TGTGCTTCAGGGGATGAAGCTTTCTTT
CDR3: CASGDEAFF
size: .
V: TRBV19
D: .
J: TRBJ1-1

DNA: TGTGCCAGCAGCCCGACCCACCCGGAGGGCACTGAAGCTTTCTTT
CDR3: CASSPTHPEGTEAFF
size: .
V: TRBV7-9
D: .
J: TRBJ1-1

DNA: TGTGCCAGTACCCCTCTAGCGGGAGGAACCAATGAGCAGTTCTTC
CDR3: CASTPLAGGTNEQFF
size: .
V: TRBV19
D: TRBD2
J: TRBJ2-1

DNA: TGTGCCAGCAGAACGACAGGGGGCTATACTGAAGCTTTCTTT
CDR3: CASRTTGGYTEAFF
size: .
V: TRBV6-5
D: TRBD1
J: TRBJ1-1

DNA: TGTGCCAGCAGTTCGACTAGCGGGAGTATTGGCACCGGGGAGCTGTTTTTT
CDR3: CASSSTSGSIGTGELFF
size: .
V: TRBV2
D: TRBD2
J: TRBJ2-2

DNA: TGTGCCAGTAGTATAGACACGGAGTATCAGCCCCAGCATTTT
CDR3: CASSIDTEYQPQHF
size: .
V: TRBV19
D: .
J: TRBJ1-5

DNA: TGTGCCAGTAGCCCCCGGGACAGTCTTAATGAAAAACTGTTTTTT
CDR3: CASSPRDSLNEKLFF
size: .
V: TRBV19
D: TRBD1
J: TRBJ1-4

DNA: TGTGCCAGCAGCCCGGGACTAGCGGGAGGTTCGTCAGAGACCCAGTACTTC
CDR3: CASSPGLAGGSSETQYF
size: .
V: TRBV7-6
D: TRBD2
J: TRBJ2-5

DNA: TGTGCCAGCAGCTCCGATTCGGACAGACGCAACGTCCTGACTTTC
CDR3: CASSSDSDRRNVLTF
size: .
V: TRBV5-4
D: .
J: TRBJ2-6

DNA: TGTGCCAGCAGTGCTGGAGACCTCCTAGGAAATGAGCAGTTCTTC
CDR3: CASSAGDLLGNEQFF
size: .
V: TRBV9
D: .
J: TRBJ2-1

DNA: TGCGCCAGCAGCGAGACAGGGGCGGGCTACGAGCAGTACTTC
CDR3: CASSETGAGYEQYF
size: .
V: TRBV5-1
D: TRBD1
J: TRBJ2-7

DNA: TGTGCCAGCAGTTCCAGCCTCGGCCCTAGGCCCCAGCATTTT
CDR3: CASSSSLGPRPQHF
size: .
V: TRBV28
D: .
J: TRBJ1-5

DNA: TGTGCCAGCAGCCGGGACTATCGTTACAATGAGCAGTTCTTC
CDR3: CASSRDYRYNEQFF
size: .
V: TRBV6-5
D: TRBD2
J: TRBJ2-1

DNA: TGTGCCACCAGCAGTACCGGACAGGGCCATCAGCCCCAGCATTTT
CDR3: CATSSTGQGHQPQHF
size: .
V: TRBV15
D: TRBD1
J: TRBJ1-5

DNA: TGTGCCATCAGTGAGCCGGGACAGGGCAATCAGCCCCAGCATTTT
CDR3: CAISEPGQGNQPQHF
size: .
V: TRBV10-3
D: TRBD1
J: TRBJ1-5

DNA: TGTGCCAGCAGAGCCTCGCGCGGGGAGCTGTTTTTT
CDR3: CASRASRGELFF
size: .
V: TRBV7-3
D: .
J: TRBJ2-2

DNA: TGTGCCAGCAGCTTACAGGGATACACTGAAGCTTTCTTT
CDR3: CASSLQGYTEAFF
size: .
V: TRBV7-3
D: .
J: TRBJ1-1

DNA: TGTGCCAGCAGTTTGGGTACTGGGACAGGGCAGTTCTTC
CDR3: CASSLGTGTGQFF
size: .
V: TRBV6-2/TRBV6-3
D: TRBD1
J: TRBJ2-1

DNA: TGTGCCAGCAGCTGGCGGGACGGCACTGGAAACACCATATATTTT
CDR3: CASSWRDGTGNTIYF
size: .
V: TRBV11-2
D: .
J: TRBJ1-3

DNA: TGTGCCAGCACCGATGGGGGGGGTAAAGGCTACACCTTC
CDR3: CASTDGGGKGYTF
size: .
V: TRBV6-5
D: .
J: TRBJ1-2

DNA: TGTGCCAGCAGCGGAAGGGACAGGAGGGGAACCGGGGAGCTGTTTTTT
CDR3: CASSGRDRRGTGELFF
size: few
V: TRBV11-3
D: TRBD1
J: TRBJ2-2

DNA: TGTGCCAGCAGTGACCAGAAGAACACTGAAGCTTTCTTT
CDR3: CASSDQKNTEAFF
size: .
V: TRBV6-1
D: .
J: TRBJ1-1

DNA: TGTGCCATCAGTGGTAGCCTTGGACTAGCGGGAGGGTCAGCTACCTACAATGAGCAGTTCTTC
CDR3: CAISGSLGLAGGSATYNEQFF
size: .
V: TRBV10-3
D: TRBD2
J: TRBJ2-1

DNA: TGTGCCAGTAGGTTCCTGGGAGGGTCTGAAGCTTTCTTT
CDR3: CASRFLGGSEAFF
size: .
V: TRBV19
D: .
J: TRBJ1-1

DNA: TGTGCCAGCAGTTACTCCTCGGACACTGAAGCTTTCTTT
CDR3: CASSYSSDTEAFF
size: .
V: TRBV6-5
D: .
J: TRBJ1-1

DNA: TGTGCCAGCTCACCAATAGATCCGGGACAGGCGTCGAGGGAGACCCAGTACTTC
CDR3: CASSPIDPGQASRETQYF
size: .
V: TRBV18
D: TRBD1
J: TRBJ2-5

DNA: TGTGCCACCAGTCGGACAGGGACCGGCAATCAGCCCCAGCATTTT
CDR3: CATSRTGTGNQPQHF
size: .
V: TRBV24-1
D: TRBD1
J: TRBJ1-5

DNA: TGTGCCACCAGCAGAGATGGGGGGGCTGGGTACGAGCAGTACTTC
CDR3: CATSRDGGAGYEQYF
size: .
V: TRBV15
D: .
J: TRBJ2-7

DNA: TGTGCCAGCAGTTACGTCGGGACAGGTAACAATGAGCAGTTCTTC
CDR3: CASSYVGTGNNEQFF
size: .
V: TRBV6-2/TRBV6-3
D: TRBD1
J: TRBJ2-1

DNA: TGCGCCAGCAGCTGGGACAGGGGTTATGAGCAGTTCTTC
CDR3: CASSWDRGYEQFF
size: .
V: TRBV5-1
D: TRBD1
J: TRBJ2-1

DNA: TGTGCCACCTCAAGCGGCCAAGAGACCCAGTACTTC
CDR3: CATSSGQETQYF
size: .
V: TRBV24-1
D: .
J: TRBJ2-5

DNA: TGCAGCGTTGAAGCTCTCCCTTACAGGGTAGCACGCACAGATACGCAGTATTTT
CDR3: CSVEALPYRVARTDTQYF
size: .
V: TRBV29-1
D: .
J: TRBJ2-3

DNA: TGTGCCAGCAGTTACTCGCCAGGGAGGTCACCCCTCCACTTT
CDR3: CASSYSPGRSPLHF
size: .
V: TRBV6-2/TRBV6-3
D: .
J: TRBJ1-6

DNA: TGTGCCAGCAGACTGGGACAGGGTGATTGGTACGAGCAGTACTTC
CDR3: CASRLGQGDWYEQYF
size: .
V: TRBV27
D: TRBD1
J: TRBJ2-7

DNA: TGCGCCAGCAGCCAAGCTGGGACGACAGGGGGTACTGAAGCTTTCTTT
CDR3: CASSQAGTTGGTEAFF
size: .
V: TRBV4-1
D: TRBD1
J: TRBJ1-1

DNA: TGCGCCAGCAGCCAACAGGGGAGCTCCTATAATTCACCCCTCCACTTT
CDR3: CASSQQGSSYNSPLHF
size: .
V: TRBV4-3
D: .
J: TRBJ1-6

DNA: TGTGCCAGCAGCCCGAGACTAGATGGAAACACCATATATTTT
CDR3: CASSPRLDGNTIYF
size: .
V: TRBV7-2
D: .
J: TRBJ1-3

DNA: TGTGCCAGCAGCCTAAGGACTAGATCCAATGAGCAGTTCTTC
CDR3: CASSLRTRSNEQFF
size: .
V: TRBV27
D: TRBD2
J: TRBJ2-1

DNA: TGTGCCAGCAGCTATTTTCCCGGGTCCTACAATGAGCAGTTCTTC
CDR3: CASSYFPGSYNEQFF
size: .
V: TRBV7-6
D: .
J: TRBJ2-1

DNA: TGTGCCAGCAGACGAGAACAGGGGGCGCAGGAGCAGTTCTTC
CDR3: CASRREQGAQEQFF
size: .
V: TRBV5-4
D: TRBD1
J: TRBJ2-1

DNA: TGTGCCAGCAGTATCCGACAGCCCCGTAGCACAGATACGCAGTATTTT
CDR3: CASSIRQPRSTDTQYF
size: .
V: TRBV11-2
D: .
J: TRBJ2-3

DNA: TGTGCCAGCAACGTAGCGGGAGCCTCCTACAATGAGCAGTTCTTC
CDR3: CASNVAGASYNEQFF
size: .
V: TRBV28
D: TRBD2
J: TRBJ2-1

DNA: TGTGCCACCAGTGATCCACCAGGGGGCACGAATGAGCAGTTCTTC
CDR3: CATSDPPGGTNEQFF
size: .
V: TRBV24-1
D: TRBD1
J: TRBJ2-1

DNA: TGTGCCAGCTCACCACCCTTCACAGGGGATCGGGATGGCTACACCTTC
CDR3: CASSPPFTGDRDGYTF
size: few
V: TRBV18
D: TRBD1
J: TRBJ1-2

DNA: TGTGCCAGCAGCAAAGATCGTACTGTCACAGATACGCAGTATTTT
CDR3: CASSKDRTVTDTQYF
size: once
V: TRBV21-1
D: .
J: TRBJ2-3

DNA: TGTGCCAGCAGCTTAGGGTGGCTAGCGGGAGGAAACTACAATGAGCAGTTCTTC
CDR3: CASSLGWLAGGNYNEQFF
size: .
V: TRBV7-9
D: TRBD2
J: TRBJ2-1

DNA: TGTGCCAGCAGTTTATCTTGGACGACTAGCGGGAGAAATGAGCAGTTCTTC
CDR3: CASSLSWTTSGRNEQFF
size: .
V: TRBV27
D: TRBD2
J: TRBJ2-1

DNA: TGCGCCAGCAGCCAACCCGGGACAGGGAAAAACATTCAGTACTTC
CDR3: CASSQPGTGKNIQYF
size: .
V: TRBV4-3
D: TRBD1
J: TRBJ2-4